The source of this T cell receptor beta chain is a study of cytomegalovirus exposure and HLA in healthy donors. This clone came up a few times. Antigen specificity is unknown. Study results and limitations: When analyzed later, a missense DCLRE1C variant was found to be linked to TCR beta V- and J-gene trimming. Compared with the approximately 700-donor mean, an Asian-associated ancestry cluster reportedly had fewer N-insertions, according to a later analysis. Within the data, a cluster of highly shared sequence variants was likely a sequencing artifact.

CDR1 and CDR2 from the germline V gene are MDHEN and SYDVKM. The CDR3 has 19 residues. V shed 5 bases, J shed 4 bases, and the junction held 17 bases outside the gene matches. The PCR made use of 60 Vbeta and 13 Jbeta primers. The data were produced by immunoSEQ multiplex PCR, yet TCRdb's version contains in-frame clones alone and is incomplete. The sample has 90,000 to 100,000 clones, 65% to 85% seen once; the top ten hold over 3%. The rearrangement joins TRBV28 to TRBJ1-3, with 10 bases lining up with TRBD1. The sequence came from a man aged 50 to 59 in good health and CMV-seronegative. The sequenced material came from PBMCs. CDR3 nucleotide sequence: TGTGCCAGCAGTCTCACAGGGACAGGGGCAGTCTGGTACGGAAACACCATATATTTT. Its translation is CASSLTGTGAVWYGNTIYF.